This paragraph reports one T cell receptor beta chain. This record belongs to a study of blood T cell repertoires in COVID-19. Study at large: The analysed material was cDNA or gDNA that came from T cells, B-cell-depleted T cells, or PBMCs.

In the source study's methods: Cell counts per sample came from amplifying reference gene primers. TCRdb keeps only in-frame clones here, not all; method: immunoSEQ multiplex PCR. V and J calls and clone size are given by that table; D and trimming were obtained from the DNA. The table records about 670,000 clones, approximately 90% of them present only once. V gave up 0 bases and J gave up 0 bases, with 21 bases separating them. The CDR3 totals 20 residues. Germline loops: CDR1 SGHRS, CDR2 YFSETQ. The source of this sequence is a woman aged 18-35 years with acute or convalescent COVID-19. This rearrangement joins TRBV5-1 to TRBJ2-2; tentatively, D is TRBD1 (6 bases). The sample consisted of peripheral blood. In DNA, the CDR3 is TGCGCCAGCAGCTTGGTGGTTACAGGAAGGGGGATAGCGAACACCGGGGAGCTGTTTTTT. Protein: CASSLVVTGRGIANTGELFF.